These 14 T cell receptor beta chains were all obtained from the same sample, sequenced in a study of HIV-infected patients and healthy controls. Whole blood was used without fractionation, so all unsorted peripheral T cells were included. cDNA was made from about 510 ng RNA using alpha and beta constant primers. Using multiplexing indices, alpha and beta chain libraries were generated apart by chain-specific third strand synthesis. MiXCR, applied by TCRdb to the 5' RACE reads, yields one record per CDR3 protein. The sample carries about 16,000 distinct CDR3 sequences, more than 8% recorded once. Sequenced input: blood. The receptors here all came from an adult in good health.

This clonotype is medium-sized by share. The J gene is TRBJ2-7, the V gene TRBV6-5; D not resolved. The CDR3 runs 13 residues. The V and J ends lost 4 bases and 6 bases respectively, with 13 bases between them. Germline V gene lookup returns CDR1 MNHEY and CDR2 SVGAGI. The CDR3 bases are TGTGCCAGCAGTTCCCTACGATATTCCGAGCAGTACGTC. As protein: CASSSLRYSEQYV.

In its sample, this clonotype is medium-sized. The genes are TRBV3-1 and TRBJ1-5, with 7 bases that match TRBD1. The length of the CDR3 is 15 residues. Trimming took 3 bases from V and 5 from J; bases not matched to a gene: 7. Per germline, CDR1 LGHDT and CDR2 YNNKEL (reference sequence). This CDR3 is CASSQSRDSYQPQHF. CDR3 bases: TGTGCCAGCAGCCAGTCCCGGGACAGTTATCAGCCCCAGCATTTT.

In this sample, this clonotype turned up a few times. J is TRBJ2-3 and V is TRBV20-1, with 9 bases fitting TRBD1. The CDR3 is 15 amino acids. Per the germline V gene, CDR1 is DFQATT and CDR2 is SNEGSKA (reference sequence). The V segment lost 3 bases and the J segment 2 bases; nucleotides outside the gene matches: 6. The CDR3 bases are TGCAGTGCTAGGAGGACAGGGGTCCTCACAGATACGCAGTATTTT. The encoded protein is CSARRTGVLTDTQYF.

This clonotype was counted ten times or more. The chain uses TRBV6-1 and TRBJ2-3, with D possibly matching TRBD2 (6 bases). The CDR3 spans 14 residues. V was cut by 7 bases and J by 0 bases, with 11 bases left in between. Germline V CDR1 and CDR2: MNHNS, SASEGT. CDR3 loop: CASTGLLSTDTQYF. The CDR3 DNA is TGTGCCAGCACGGGACTTCTAAGCACAGATACGCAGTATTTT.

This clonotype showed up just a few times. The chain joins TRBV7-2 to TRBJ2-3; D is possibly TRBD1 or TRBD2 (5 bases each). The V gene's germline CDR1 is SGHTA and CDR2 FQGNSA. The CDR3 is 15 residues long. Trimming removed 4 bases from V and 6 bases from J, with 17 bases in between. The CDR3 DNA reads as TGTGCCAGCAGCTCGTCGGGGCGAGAGAAGGATACGCAGTATTTT. Translating gives CASSSSGREKDTQYF.

By share of the sample, this clonotype is medium-sized. The rearrangement uses TRBV7-8 and TRBJ2-1, with 9 bases identical to TRBD2. The J segment lost 4 bases and the V segment lost 5 bases, leaving 6 bases of the junction unmatched. This CDR3 is built from 15 residues. Looked up from germline, CDR1 is SGHVS and CDR2 is FQNEAQ. The DNA of the CDR3 is TGTGCCAGCAGCCGAATGGGACTAGCTTACAATGAGCAGTTCTTC. Amino acid sequence: CASSRMGLAYNEQFF.

The rearrangement links TRBV7-2 to TRBJ2-5; D might be TRBD1 (7 bases). V gave up 4 bases and J gave up 5 bases, with 17 bases separating them. Germline V gives CDR1 SGHTA, CDR2 FQGNSA. The CDR3 is made up of 15 amino acids. CDR3 in DNA: TGTGCCAGCAGCTGGACTCGACAGGGAGGCGAGACCCAGTACTTC. It yields the protein CASSWTRQGGETQYF.

J is TRBJ2-1 and V is TRBV20-1; D might be TRBD2 (5 bases). The CDR3 length is 11 residues. Trimming took off 3 bases at V and 10 bases at J, with 10 bases between the two ends. CDR1 is DFQATT, CDR2 SNEGSKA, per germline (reference sequence). The DNA of the CDR3 is TGCAGTGCTAGGCCCTTAGCGGAGCAGTTCTTC. Its translation is CSARPLAEQFF.

This chain uses TRBV7-9 with TRBJ2-5, with 8 bases lining up with TRBD2. Losses at the gene ends were 3 bases for V and 7 bases for J; bases not matched to a gene: 19. Per the germline V gene, CDR1 is SEHNR and CDR2 is FQNEAQ (reference sequence). The CDR3 has 18 residues. The CDR3: CASSFAYTPREDRGTQYF. DNA of the CDR3: TGTGCCAGCAGCTTCGCTTATACCCCGCGGGAGGACCGAGGGACCCAGTACTTC.

In this sample, this clonotype is medium-sized. The V and J genes are TRBV29-1 and TRBJ2-5; TRBD2 matches at 12 bases. J gave up 5 bases and V 0 bases, and 19 bases lay outside the gene matches. This CDR3 has 20 residues. CDR1 SQVTM and CDR2 ANQGSEA come from the germline V gene. The CDR3 is CSVEDLPPTSGSNWRETQYF. For the CDR3, the DNA is TGCAGCGTTGAAGATCTTCCCCCGACTAGCGGGAGCAATTGGCGGGAGACCCAGTACTTC.

This clonotype rates as medium-sized. The chain links TRBV5-1 to TRBJ2-4; D is uncertain. The CDR3 consists of 16 residues. V lost 0 bases to trimming and J lost 0 bases, with 10 bases between them. Germline-derived CDR1 and CDR2 are SGHRS and YFSETQ. The CDR3 here is CASSLVPELAKNIQYF. The CDR3 bases are TGCGCCAGCAGCTTGGTACCAGAGCTAGCCAAAAACATTCAGTACTTC.

This clonotype has at least ten counts. The chain links TRBV19 to TRBJ1-5; 8 positions agree with TRBD1. Germline values: CDR1 LNHDA, CDR2 SQIVND (reference sequence). Losses at the gene ends were 10 bases for V and 8 bases for J; bases not matched to a gene: 4. The CDR3 sequence is 11 residues long. The chain's CDR3 is CATGGGEPQHF. The DNA of the CDR3 is TGTGCCACAGGGGGCGGTGAGCCCCAGCATTTT.

In its sample, this clonotype ranks as medium-sized. V gene TRBV18 combines with J gene TRBJ1-5; D unresolved. Germline-derived CDR1 and CDR2 are KGHSH and LQKENI. Trimming shortened V by 3 bases and J by 4 bases, and 19 bases separated the two germline ends. The CDR3 has 17 residues. The CDR3 protein is CASSPQISQFSNQPQHF. The CDR3 bases are TGTGCCAGCTCACCCCAGATAAGCCAGTTTTCAAATCAGCCCCAGCATTTT. The full variable domain, its missing parts supplied by reference TRBV18 and TRBJ1-5, is NAGVMQNPRHLVRRRGQEARLRCSPMKGHSHVYWYRQLPEEGLKFMVYLQKENIIDESGMPKERFSAEFPKEGPSILRIQQVVRGDSAAYFCASSPQISQFSNQPQHFGDGTRLSIL.

There are many counts of this clonotype. This CDR3 is CASSSGQGVGYTF. CDR3 coding DNA: TGTGCCAGCAGTTCGGGACAGGGGGTCGGCTACACCTTC. V usage is TRBV28 and J usage is TRBJ1-2, with 11 bases fitting TRBD1. V lost 4 bases, J lost 8 bases, and 3 bases stayed unmatched. Germline-derived CDR1 and CDR2 are MDHEN and SYDVKM. The CDR3 length is 13 residues.